Presented here are 9 T cell receptor beta chains from one specimen sequenced in a study of blood T cells in healthy people across ages. Together with a sample-barcoded 5' primer, a J-beta primer mix was included in a second PCR lasting roughly 6 to 12 cycles. TCRdb redid the calling of the 5' RACE reads with MiXCR, one entry per CDR3 protein. The sample holds a few hundred thousand distinct CDR3 sequences, 27% seen once. Material for sequencing was blood. These receptors were obtained from a woman aged 70-85 years in good health.

The chain recombines TRBV7-9 with TRBJ2-1, with 9 bases identical to TRBD2. The CDR3 consists of 15 residues. Trimming took 1 base from V and 8 from J; bases not matched to a gene: 6. CDR1 is SEHNR and CDR2 is FQNEAQ in the germline V gene (reference sequence). The CDR3 reads CASSLEGGLAYEQFF. CDR3 coding DNA: TGTGCCAGCAGCTTAGAGGGGGGACTAGCCTATGAGCAGTTCTTC.

Only a few counts were recorded for this clonotype. V and J are TRBV6-5 and TRBJ2-5, with D unresolved. The CDR3 is 13 amino acids. The V end lost 6 bases, the J end lost 5 bases, and 13 bases lay between the germline ends. Germline V gene sequence: CDR1 MNHEY, CDR2 SVGAGI. The CDR3 loop is CASSRTTRETQYF. DNA of the CDR3: TGTGCCAGCAGCCGGACGACAAGGGAGACCCAGTACTTC.

This clonotype has just a few counts. V is TRBV20-1 and J is TRBJ2-7; D not resolved. V gave up 0 bases and J gave up 2 bases, with 5 bases separating them. CDR3 length equals 12 residues. Germline V gene data show CDR1 as DFQATT and CDR2 as SNEGSKA (reference sequence). The DNA for the CDR3 is TGCAGTGCTAGAGACGGGCCCTACGAGCAGTACTTC. Protein product: CSARDGPYEQYF.

Only a few counts were recorded for this clonotype. In this CDR3 the conserved last residue, phenylalanine or tryptophan, is missing, so a read error is likely. The chain combines TRBV6-5 with TRBJ2-2; unclear D gene. The CDR3 sequence is 15 residues long. Germline-derived CDR1 and CDR2 are MNHEY and SVGAGI. V gave up 7 bases and J gave up 1 base, with 13 bases separating them. This CDR3 is CASKVDTRNTGELFL. The CDR3 nucleotides are TGTGCCAGCAAAGTTGACACGAGGAACACCGGGGAGCTGTTTCTT.

In this sample, this clonotype turned up many times. The chain couples TRBV29-1 to TRBJ1-1, with TRBD1 matching over 8 bases. The CDR3 has 18 residues. Trimming cost V 5 bases and J 3 bases; bases outside gene matches: 20. The germline CDR1 and CDR2 sequences are SQVTM and ANQGSEA. CDR3 sequence reads: CSVPNYGFRDRWDTEAFF. The CDR3 DNA follows: TGCAGCGTTCCCAATTACGGGTTTCGGGACAGGTGGGACACTGAAGCTTTCTTT. Drawing the rest from reference TRBV29-1 and TRBJ1-1, the complete variable domain is SAVISQKPSRDICQRGTSLTIQCQVDSQVTMMFWYRQQPGQSLTLIATANQGSEATYESGFVIDKFPISRPNLTFSTLTVSNMSPEDSSIYLCSVPNYGFRDRWDTEAFFGQGTRLTVV.

The rearrangement uses TRBV13 and TRBJ1-2; D gene ambiguous. Between the trimmed V and J ends, which lost 5 bases and 3 bases, there was a span of 19 bases. Germline V CDR1 and CDR2: PRHDT, FYEKMQ (reference sequence). The CDR3 runs 16 residues. Written as DNA, the CDR3 is TGTGCCAGCAGCCTCCGACGGTTCCGGCAGTACTATGGCTACACCTTC. It yields the protein CASSLRRFRQYYGYTF. Using reference TRBV13 and TRBJ1-2 for the parts outside the CDR3, the full variable domain is AAGVIQSPRHLIKEKRETATLKCYPIPRHDTVYWYQQGPGQDPQFLISFYEKMQSDKGSIPDRFSAQQFSDYHSELNMSSLELGDSALYFCASSLRRFRQYYGYTFGSGTRLTVV.

The CDR3 here is CASSPPAGWGGYTF. As DNA, the CDR3 is TGTGCCAGCAGCCCCCCGGCAGGGTGGGGTGGCTACACCTTC. The J gene is TRBJ1-2, the V gene TRBV14; D is perhaps TRBD1 (5 bases). The V gene lost 4 bases and the J gene lost 7 bases, with 16 bases spanning the gap. Germline CDR1 and CDR2: SGHDN and FVKESK. There are 14 residues in the CDR3.

This clonotype showed up many times. The V gene is TRBV20-1, the J gene TRBJ2-6, with 7 bases matching TRBD1. There are 16 residues in the CDR3. Germline trimming cut 5 bases from V and 3 bases from J; bases unmatched to any gene: 10. From germline, CDR1 is DFQATT and CDR2 SNEGSKA (reference sequence). The CDR3 region is CSAYPTGLDGANVLTF. The CDR3 region has the DNA TGCAGTGCTTACCCGACAGGGCTGGATGGGGCCAACGTCCTGACTTTC.

This clonotype appeared a few times. This sequence joins TRBV11-2 and TRBJ2-5; TRBD1 or TRBD2 may be the D gene (5 bases each). The J call may be mistaken, given a closer DNA end match to TRBJ2-1. Germline assignment: CDR1 SGHAT and CDR2 FQNNGV. This CDR3 region has 15 residues. The CDR3 region is CASSPVMRGGSEQFF. CDR3 bases: TGTGCCAGCAGCCCCGTAATGAGGGGTGGGAGTGAGCAGTTCTTC.